The subject of this entry is one T cell receptor beta chain. This sample was included in a study of blood T cell repertoires in COVID-19. The CDR3 is 16 amino acids. The V and J ends lost 1 base and 2 bases, in that order; junction bases with no gene match: 10. CDR1 is GTSNPN and CDR2 is SVGIG in the germline V gene (reference sequence). Assay used: immunoSEQ multiplex PCR; TCRdb lists only in-frame clones, some missing. The sample comprises roughly 170,000 clones, about 90% of which are singletons, and roughly 20% rests with the top ten. The source of this sequence is a man aged 65-85 years with active or convalescent COVID-19. V gene TRBV30 combines with J gene TRBJ2-5, with 7 bases that match TRBD2. Sequencing input: peripheral blood. This CDR3 reads CAWSEGTGGRQETQYF. DNA for the CDR3: TGTGCCTGGAGTGAGGGTACGGGGGGACGTCAAGAGACCCAGTACTTC.